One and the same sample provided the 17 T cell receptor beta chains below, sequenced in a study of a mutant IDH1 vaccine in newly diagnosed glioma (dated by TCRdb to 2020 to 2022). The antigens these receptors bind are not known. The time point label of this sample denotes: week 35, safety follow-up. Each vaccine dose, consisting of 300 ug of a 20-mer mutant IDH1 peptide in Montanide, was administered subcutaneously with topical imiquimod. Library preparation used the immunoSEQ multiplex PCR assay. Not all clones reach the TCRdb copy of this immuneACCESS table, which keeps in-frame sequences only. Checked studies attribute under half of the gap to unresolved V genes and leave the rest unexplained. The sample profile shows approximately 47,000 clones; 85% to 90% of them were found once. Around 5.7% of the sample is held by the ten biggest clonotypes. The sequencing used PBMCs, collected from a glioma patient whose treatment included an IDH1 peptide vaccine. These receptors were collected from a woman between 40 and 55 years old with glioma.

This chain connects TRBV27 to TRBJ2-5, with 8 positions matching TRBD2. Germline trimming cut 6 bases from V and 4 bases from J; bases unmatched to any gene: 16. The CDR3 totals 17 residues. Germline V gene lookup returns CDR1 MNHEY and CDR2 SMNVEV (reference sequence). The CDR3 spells CASRCEAGVGGGETQYF. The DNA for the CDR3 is TGTGCCAGCAGGTGCGAAGCGGGAGTTGGCGGCGGAGAGACCCAGTACTTC.

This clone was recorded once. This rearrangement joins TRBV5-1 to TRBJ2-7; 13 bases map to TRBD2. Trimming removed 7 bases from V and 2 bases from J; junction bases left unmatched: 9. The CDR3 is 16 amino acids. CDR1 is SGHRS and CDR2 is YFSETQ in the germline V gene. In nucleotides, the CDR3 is TGCGCCAGCGGCGGACTAGCGGGAGACCCCCCCTACGAGCAGTACTTC. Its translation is CASGGLAGDPPYEQYF.

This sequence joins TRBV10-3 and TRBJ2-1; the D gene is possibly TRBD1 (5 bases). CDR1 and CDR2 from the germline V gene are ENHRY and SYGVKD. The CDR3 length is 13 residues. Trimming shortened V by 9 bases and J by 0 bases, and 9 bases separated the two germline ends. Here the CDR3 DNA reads TGTGCCATTCAAGACAGCTCCTACAATGAGCAGTTCTTC. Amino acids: CAIQDSSYNEQFF.

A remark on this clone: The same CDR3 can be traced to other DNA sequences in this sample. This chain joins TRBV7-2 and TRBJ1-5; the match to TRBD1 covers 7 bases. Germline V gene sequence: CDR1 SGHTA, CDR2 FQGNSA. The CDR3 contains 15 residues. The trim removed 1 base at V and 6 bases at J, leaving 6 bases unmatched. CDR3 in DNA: TGTGCCAGCAGCTTAGAAGGGGGCTCAGCTCAGCCCCAGCATTTT. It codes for CASSLEGGSAQPQHF.

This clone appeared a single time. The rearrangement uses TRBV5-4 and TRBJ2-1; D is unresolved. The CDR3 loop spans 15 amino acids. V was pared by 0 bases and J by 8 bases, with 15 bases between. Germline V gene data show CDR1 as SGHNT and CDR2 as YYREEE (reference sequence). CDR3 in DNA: TGTGCCAGCAGCTTGGGGGGTCTAGGGCACGATGAGCAGTTCTTC. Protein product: CASSLGGLGHDEQFF.

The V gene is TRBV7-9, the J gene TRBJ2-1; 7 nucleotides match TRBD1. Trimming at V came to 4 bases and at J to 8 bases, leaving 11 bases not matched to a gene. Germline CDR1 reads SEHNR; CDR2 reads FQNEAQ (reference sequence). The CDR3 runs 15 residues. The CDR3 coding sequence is TGTGCCAGCAGCTCGGCCGGGACAGTTTCTCATGAGCAGTTCTTC. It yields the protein CASSSAGTVSHEQFF. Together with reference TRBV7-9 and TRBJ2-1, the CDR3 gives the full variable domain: DTGVSQNPRHKITKRGQNVTFRCDPISEHNRLYWYRQTLGQGPEFLTYFQNEAQLEKSRLLSDRFSAERPKGSFSTLEIQRTEQGDSAMYLCASSSAGTVSHEQFFGPGTRLTVL.

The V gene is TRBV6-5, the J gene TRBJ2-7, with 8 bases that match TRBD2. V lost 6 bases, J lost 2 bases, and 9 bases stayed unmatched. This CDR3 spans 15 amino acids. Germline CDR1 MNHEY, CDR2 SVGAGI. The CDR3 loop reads CASRPRAGATYEQYF. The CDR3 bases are TGTGCCAGCAGACCGCGAGCGGGAGCCACCTACGAGCAGTACTTC.

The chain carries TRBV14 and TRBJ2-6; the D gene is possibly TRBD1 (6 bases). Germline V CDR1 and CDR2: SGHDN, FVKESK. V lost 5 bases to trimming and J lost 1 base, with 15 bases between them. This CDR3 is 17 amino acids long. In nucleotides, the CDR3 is TGTGCCAGCAGCGAAAGGTCACAGGGATCTGGGGCCAACGTCCTGACTTTC. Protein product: CASSERSQGSGANVLTF.

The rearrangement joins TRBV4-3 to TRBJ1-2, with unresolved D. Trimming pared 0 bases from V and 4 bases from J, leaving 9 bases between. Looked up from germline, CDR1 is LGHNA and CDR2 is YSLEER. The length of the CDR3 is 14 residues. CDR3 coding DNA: TGCGCCAGCAGCCAAGATCTTAGCAGCTATGGCTACACCTTC. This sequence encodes CASSQDLSSYGYTF.

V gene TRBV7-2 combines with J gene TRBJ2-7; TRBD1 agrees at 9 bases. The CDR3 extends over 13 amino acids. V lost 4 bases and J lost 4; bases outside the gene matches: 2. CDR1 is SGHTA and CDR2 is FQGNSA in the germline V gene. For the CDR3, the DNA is TGTGCCAGCAGCTCCGACAGGGGGTACGAGCAGTACTTC. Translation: CASSSDRGYEQYF.

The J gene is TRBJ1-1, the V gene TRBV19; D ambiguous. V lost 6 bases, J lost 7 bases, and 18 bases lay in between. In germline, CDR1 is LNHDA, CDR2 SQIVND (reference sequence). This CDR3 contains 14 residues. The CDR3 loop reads CASSPSAGMVEAFF. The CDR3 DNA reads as TGTGCCAGTAGCCCATCGGCCGGGATGGTTGAAGCTTTCTTT.

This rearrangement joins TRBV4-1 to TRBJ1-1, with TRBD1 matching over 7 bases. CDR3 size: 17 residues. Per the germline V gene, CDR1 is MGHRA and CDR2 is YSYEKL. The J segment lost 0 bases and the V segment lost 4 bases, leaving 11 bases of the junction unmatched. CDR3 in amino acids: CASSPEPGGTMNTEAFF. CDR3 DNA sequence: TGCGCCAGCAGCCCGGAACCAGGGGGAACGATGAACACTGAAGCTTTCTTT.

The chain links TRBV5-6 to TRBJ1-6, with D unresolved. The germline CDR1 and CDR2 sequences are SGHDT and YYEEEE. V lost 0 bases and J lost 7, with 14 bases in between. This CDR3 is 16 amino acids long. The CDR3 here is CASSLARLPLNSPLHF. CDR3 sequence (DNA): TGTGCCAGCAGCTTGGCGCGGCTCCCGCTCAATTCACCCCTCCACTTT.

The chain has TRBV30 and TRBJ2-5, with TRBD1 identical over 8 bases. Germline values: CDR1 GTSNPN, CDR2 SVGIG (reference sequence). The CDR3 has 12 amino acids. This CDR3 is CACDRGAETQYF. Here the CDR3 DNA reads TGTGCTTGTGACAGGGGTGCAGAGACCCAGTACTTC.

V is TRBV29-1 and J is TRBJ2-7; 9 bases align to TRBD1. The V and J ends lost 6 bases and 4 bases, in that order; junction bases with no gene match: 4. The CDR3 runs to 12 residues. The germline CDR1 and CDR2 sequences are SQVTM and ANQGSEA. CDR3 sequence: CSVAGTGYEQYF. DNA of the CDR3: TGCAGCGTGGCCGGGACAGGGTACGAGCAGTACTTC.

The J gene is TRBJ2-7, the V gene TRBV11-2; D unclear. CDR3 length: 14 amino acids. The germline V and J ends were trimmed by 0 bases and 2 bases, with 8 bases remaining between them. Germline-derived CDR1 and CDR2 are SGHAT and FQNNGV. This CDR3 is CASSLETGTYEQYF. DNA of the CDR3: TGTGCCAGCAGCTTAGAGACTGGAACCTACGAGCAGTACTTC.

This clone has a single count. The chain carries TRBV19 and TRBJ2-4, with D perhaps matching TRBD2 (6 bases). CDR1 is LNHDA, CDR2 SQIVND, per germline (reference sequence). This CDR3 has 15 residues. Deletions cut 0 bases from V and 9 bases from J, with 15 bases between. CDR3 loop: CASSIEENGGAIQYF. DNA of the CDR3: TGTGCCAGTAGTATAGAAGAGAACGGAGGGGCCATTCAGTACTTC.